This record covers a single T cell receptor beta chain. The data belong to a study of shared clonotypes between healthy human individuals. The V gene's germline CDR1 is SGDLS and CDR2 YYNGEE. CDR3 length equals 15 residues. Between the trimmed V and J ends, which lost 3 bases and 8 bases, there was a span of 17 bases. Only in-frame clones appear in the TCRdb table, and some are missing; sequencing was by immunoSEQ multiplex PCR. The sample includes 2,500,000 or so clones, 93% of them seen just once. The sequencing sample was made of naive CD4+ T cells from PBMCs. Described subset: CD45RA+ positively selected. The chain recombines TRBV9 with TRBJ2-2, with D tentatively TRBD1 (5 bases). This TCR was recovered from a man aged 18 to 30 in good health. Some clones in this sample may be carry-over from other donors' samples. CDR3: CASSGGPQLWGELFF. The CDR3 nucleotides are TGTGCCAGCAGCGGGGGCCCGCAGTTGTGGGGGGAGCTGTTTTTT.